Listed below are T cell receptor beta chains from one sample, sequenced in a study of cytomegalovirus exposure and HLA in healthy donors. This table comes from immunoSEQ multiplex PCR, and its TCRdb copy is limited to in-frame clones, with some not included. The sample lists about 180,000 clones; 80% to 90% were seen once. Sequencing used PBMCs. These receptors were collected from a girl aged 2 to 10 in good health and CMV-seropositive. Both conserved end residues are part of each CDR3. D genes are given only for firm matches. Size is omitted from some rows. Given values are once, few, many or a class for expanded clones.

V	J	size	D	CDR3	DNA
TRBV4-1	TRBJ1-1	few	TRBD1	CASSSPGGTDTEAFF	TGCGCCAGCAGCTCCCCCGGAGGGACAGACACTGAAGCTTTCTTT
TRBV5-4	TRBJ1-1	-	-	CASSPRLTAAGAFF	TGTGCCAGCAGCCCGAGGTTGACGGCTGCGGGTGCTTTCTTT
TRBV7-6	TRBJ1-4	-	-	CASSFGRVPVATNEKLFF	TGTGCCAGCAGCTTTGGGCGCGTACCAGTTGCAACTAATGAAAAACTGTTTTTT
TRBV4-1	TRBJ2-3	few	-	CASSQGPSTDTQYF	TGCGCCAGCAGCCAGGGGCCGAGCACAGATACGCAGTATTTT
TRBV5-1	TRBJ2-1	-	TRBD1	CASSFNRDRVNEQFF	TGCGCCAGCAGCTTCAACCGGGACAGGGTCAATGAGCAGTTCTTC
TRBV11-3	TRBJ2-5	-	-	CASSLGTTGQETQYF	TGTGCCAGCAGCTTAGGGACAACAGGGCAAGAGACCCAGTACTTC
TRBV6-5	TRBJ2-1	-	-	CASSYGVANEQFF	TGTGCCAGCAGTTACGGAGTGGCGAATGAGCAGTTCTTC
TRBV18	TRBJ1-1	-	-	CASSPPGGNAEAFF	TGTGCCAGCTCACCACCGGGAGGGAACGCTGAAGCTTTCTTT
TRBV30	TRBJ1-6	-	-	CAWSVSRGQNSPLHF	TGTGCCTGGAGTGTAAGCAGGGGCCAGAATTCACCCCTCCACTTT
TRBV5-1	TRBJ2-7	-	-	CASSPGVVYEQYF	TGCGCCAGCAGCCCGGGGGTAGTGTACGAGCAGTACTTC
TRBV9	TRBJ1-6	-	-	CASSVDPYNSPLHF	TGTGCCAGCAGCGTAGATCCGTATAATTCACCCCTCCACTTT
TRBV5-5	TRBJ1-5	-	TRBD1	CASSWDRTDQPQHF	TGTGCCAGCAGCTGGGACAGAACCGATCAGCCCCAGCATTTT
TRBV21-1	TRBJ1-1	-	-	CASSPDTEAFF	TGTGCCAGCAGCCCTGACACTGAAGCTTTCTTT
TRBV12-5	TRBJ2-3	-	TRBD2	CASGLEILLAGGRNTDTQYF	TGTGCTAGTGGTTTGGAGATTTTACTAGCGGGGGGGAGAAACACAGATACGCAGTATTTT